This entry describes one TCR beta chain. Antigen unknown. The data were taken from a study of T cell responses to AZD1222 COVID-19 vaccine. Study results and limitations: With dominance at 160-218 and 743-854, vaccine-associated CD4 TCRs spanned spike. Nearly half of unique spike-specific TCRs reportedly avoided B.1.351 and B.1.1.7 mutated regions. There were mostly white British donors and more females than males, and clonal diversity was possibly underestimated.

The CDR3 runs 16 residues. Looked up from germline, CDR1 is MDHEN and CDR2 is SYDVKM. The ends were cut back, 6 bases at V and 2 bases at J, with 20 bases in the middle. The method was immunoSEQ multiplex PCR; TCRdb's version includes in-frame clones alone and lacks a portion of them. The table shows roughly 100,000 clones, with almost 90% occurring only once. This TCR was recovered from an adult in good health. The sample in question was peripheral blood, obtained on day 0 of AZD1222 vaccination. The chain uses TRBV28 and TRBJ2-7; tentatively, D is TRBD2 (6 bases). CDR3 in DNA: TGTGCCAGCAGCGCCACGGTGGGAGCGGGTCCCTACGAGCAGTACTTC. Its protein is CASSATVGAGPYEQYF. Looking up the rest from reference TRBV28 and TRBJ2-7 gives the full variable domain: DVKVTQSSRYLVKRTGEKVFLECVQDMDHENMFWYRQDPGLGLRLIYFSYDVKMKEKGDIPEGYSVSREKKERFSLILESASTNQTSMYLCASSATVGAGPYEQYFGPGTRLTVT.